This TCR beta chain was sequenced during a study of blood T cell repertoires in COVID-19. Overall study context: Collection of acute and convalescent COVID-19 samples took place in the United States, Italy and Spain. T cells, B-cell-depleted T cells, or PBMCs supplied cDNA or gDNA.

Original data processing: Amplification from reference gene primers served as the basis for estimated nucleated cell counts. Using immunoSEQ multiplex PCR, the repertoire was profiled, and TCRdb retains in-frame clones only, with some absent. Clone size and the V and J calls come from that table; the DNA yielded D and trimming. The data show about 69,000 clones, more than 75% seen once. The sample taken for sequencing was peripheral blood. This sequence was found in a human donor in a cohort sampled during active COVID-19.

This CDR3 is CASSPQGYNEQFF. Written as DNA, the CDR3 is TGTGCCAGCAGTCCGCAGGGCTACAATGAGCAGTTCTTC. The chain is built from TRBV6-5 and TRBJ2-1; possibly TRBD1 for D (5 bases). V was cut by 5 bases and J by 3 bases, with 8 bases left in between. This CDR3 is 13 amino acids long. The germline V gene encodes CDR1 MNHEY and CDR2 SVGAGI.